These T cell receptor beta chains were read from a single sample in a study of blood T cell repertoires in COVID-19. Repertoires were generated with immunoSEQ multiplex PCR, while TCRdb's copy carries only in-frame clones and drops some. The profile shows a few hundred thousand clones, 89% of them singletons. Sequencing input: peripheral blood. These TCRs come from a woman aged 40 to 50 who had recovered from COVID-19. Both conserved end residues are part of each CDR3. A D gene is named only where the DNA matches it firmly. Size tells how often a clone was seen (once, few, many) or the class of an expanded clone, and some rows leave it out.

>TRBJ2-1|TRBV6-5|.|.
TGTGCCAGCAGTTACTCGGGACACCACTACAATGAGCAGTTCTTC
CASSYSGHHYNEQFF
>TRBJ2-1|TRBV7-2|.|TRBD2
TGTGCCAGCAGCTTAGGTGCTAGCGGGCAAAATGAGCAGTTCTTC
CASSLGASGQNEQFF
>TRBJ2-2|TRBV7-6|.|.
TGTGCCAGCAGCTTAGCGGGGGGGCATACCGGGGAGCTGTTTTTT
CASSLAGGHTGELFF
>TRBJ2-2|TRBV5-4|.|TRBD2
TGTGCCAGCAGCCTGGAAGCGGGAAACACCGGGGAGCTGTTTTTT
CASSLEAGNTGELFF
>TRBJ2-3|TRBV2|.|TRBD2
TGTGCCAGCAGTATGCGGGAGAGAGCAGATACGCAGTATTTT
CASSMRERADTQYF
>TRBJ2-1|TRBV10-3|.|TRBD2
TGTGCCATCAGTGCCGCGGGAGCACCCTACAATGAGCAGTTCTTC
CAISAAGAPYNEQFF
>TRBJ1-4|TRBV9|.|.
TGTGCCAGCAGCGCGTTCCCGGGGGGGTCTAATGAAAAACTGTTTTTT
CASSAFPGGSNEKLFF
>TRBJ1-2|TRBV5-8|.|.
TGTGCCAGCACCCGAAAGCACAGCGGGCAGGGATATGGCTACACCTTC
CASTRKHSGQGYGYTF
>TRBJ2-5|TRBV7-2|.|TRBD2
TGTGCCAGCAGCGGTCGGGGGGGTACAGAAGAGACCCAGTACTTC
CASSGRGGTEETQYF
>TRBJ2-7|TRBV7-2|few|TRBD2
TGTGCCAGCAGCTTCGGGGGGGTATCAACCTACGAGCAGTACTTC
CASSFGGVSTYEQYF
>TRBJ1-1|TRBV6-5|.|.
TGTGCCAGCAGTACACAGGACAACTATGAAGCTTTCTTT
CASSTQDNYEAFF
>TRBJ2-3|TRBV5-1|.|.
TGCGCCAGCAGCTCGGGGAGCGTGACAGATACGCAGTATTTT
CASSSGSVTDTQYF
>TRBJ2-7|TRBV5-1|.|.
TGCGCCAGCAGCCTAGCAGAAATGTTCGAGCAGTACTTC
CASSLAEMFEQYF
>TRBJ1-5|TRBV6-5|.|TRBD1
TGTGCCAGCAGTTACTCGGGACAGATTGAAGCCCAGCATTTT
CASSYSGQIEAQHF
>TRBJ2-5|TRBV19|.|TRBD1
TGTGCCAGTAGTAGCCGGGACAGGGTACGAGAGACCCAGTACTTC
CASSSRDRVRETQYF
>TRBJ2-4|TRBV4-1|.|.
TGCGCCAGCAGCCAAGGGTCAGGGAAAAACATTCAGTACTTC
CASSQGSGKNIQYF
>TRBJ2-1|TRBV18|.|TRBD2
TGTGCCAGCTCACCTCGGGGGGGCTCCTACAATGAGCAGTTCTTC
CASSPRGGSYNEQFF
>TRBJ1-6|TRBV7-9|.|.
TGTGCCAGCAGCTTAGCTCGGCAGGATAATTCACCCCTCCACTTT
CASSLARQDNSPLHF
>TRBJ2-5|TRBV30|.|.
TGTGCCTGGAGCCATATGAGACAGGGTGGGGGGATCCAAGAGACCCAGTACTTC
CAWSHMRQGGGIQETQYF
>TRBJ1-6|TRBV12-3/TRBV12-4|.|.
TGTGCCAGCAGTTTAGGAGTGGATTCACCCCTCCACTTT
CASSLGVDSPLHF